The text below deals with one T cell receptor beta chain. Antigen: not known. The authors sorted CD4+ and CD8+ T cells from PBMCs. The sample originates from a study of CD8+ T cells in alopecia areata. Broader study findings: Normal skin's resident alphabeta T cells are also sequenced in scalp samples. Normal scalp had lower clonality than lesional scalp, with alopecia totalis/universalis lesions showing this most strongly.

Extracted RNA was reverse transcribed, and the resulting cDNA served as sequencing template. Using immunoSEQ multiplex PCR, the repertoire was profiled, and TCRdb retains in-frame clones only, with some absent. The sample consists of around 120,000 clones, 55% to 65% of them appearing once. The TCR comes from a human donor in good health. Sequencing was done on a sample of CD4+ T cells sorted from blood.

CDR3 in DNA: TGCGCCAGCAGCCCTGGGACCGGCGGAGAGACCCAGTACTTC. The encoded protein is CASSPGTGGETQYF. V gene TRBV5-1 combines with J gene TRBJ2-5; D tentatively reads TRBD1 or TRBD2 (5 bases each). The CDR3 covers 14 residues. The V gene lost 4 bases and the J gene lost 4 bases, with 14 bases spanning the gap. The V gene's germline CDR1 is SGHRS and CDR2 YFSETQ.